Shown below are 30 T cell receptor beta chains from a single sample sequenced in a study of blood T cell repertoires in COVID-19 (dated by TCRdb to the early 2020s). Receptor libraries were prepared by the immunoSEQ multiplex PCR assay. In TCRdb, the immuneACCESS table is reduced to in-frame sequences with V and J assigned. These tables do not hold every clone; where another copy was compared, an unresolved V gene accounts for under half, and the others remain unexplained. The sample table holds 170,000 or so clones, of which about 80% were seen once. The top ten clonotypes cover 6.5% of the sample. Material: peripheral blood. The receptors shown here come from a man in his 70s with active or convalescent COVID-19.

The rearrangement links TRBV9 to TRBJ2-5, with 9 bases aligning to TRBD2. The CDR3 spans 16 residues. The ends lost 3 bases at V and 4 bases at J; junction bases unmatched: 10. Per germline, CDR1 SGDLS and CDR2 YYNGEE. The DNA for the CDR3 is TGTGCCAGCAGCGACAGAGGGCTAGCGGGGCGAGAGACCCAGTACTTC. Its protein is CASSDRGLAGRETQYF.

This clone was observed a single time. DNA for the CDR3: TGTGCCTGGAGTTCTAGGGGGGGGCGCTACGAGCAGTACTTC. It specifies CAWSSRGGRYEQYF. The chain recombines TRBV30 with TRBJ2-7; D might be TRBD2 (7 bases). Germline CDR1 GTSNPN, CDR2 SVGIG (reference sequence). This CDR3 spans 14 amino acids. Trimming left V 2 bases short and J 3 bases short, with 14 bases between.

The V gene is TRBV7-9, the J gene TRBJ2-1; a weak D match, TRBD2 (6 bases). The V gene's germline CDR1 is SEHNR and CDR2 FQNEAQ (reference sequence). There are 16 residues in the CDR3. V was clipped by 5 bases and J by 9 bases, with 23 bases between them. The CDR3 sequence: CASSPAGRGGAIEQFF. The CDR3 DNA reads TGTGCCAGCAGCCCCGCAGGACGCGGAGGGGCCATTGAGCAGTTCTTC.

The chain joins TRBV5-1 to TRBJ1-1; TRBD1 aligns across 8 bases. The germline V gene has CDR1 SGHRS and CDR2 YFSETQ. The CDR3 contains 17 residues. V was pared by 3 bases and J by 0 bases, with 10 bases of the junction left unmatched. The CDR3 bases are TGCGCCAGCAGCTGGGGGACAGGAGATCGCATGAACACTGAAGCTTTCTTT. It codes for CASSWGTGDRMNTEAFF.

This clone was counted between two and nine times. The V and J genes are TRBV12-3 or TRBV12-4 and TRBJ1-2, with D uncertain. The CDR3 contains 13 residues. V lost 6 bases and J lost 8, with 16 bases in between. The CDR3 reads CASSREETGGYTF. DNA for the CDR3: TGTGCCAGCAGCCGAGAAGAGACGGGGGGCTACACCTTC.

The chain joins TRBV11-2 to TRBJ1-2; D uncertain. The germline gives CDR1 SGHAT, CDR2 FQNNGV. The CDR3 runs to 14 residues. V gave up 11 bases and J gave up 1 base, with 17 bases separating them. The CDR3 DNA sequence: TGTGCCTCCGGGAAAAGCTATGATAACTATGGCTACACCTTC. This gives the protein CASGKSYDNYGYTF. The entire variable domain, with the rest obtained from reference TRBV11-2 and TRBJ1-2, is as follows: EAGVAQSPRYKIIEKRQSVAFWCNPISGHATLYWYQQILGQGPKLLIQFQNNGVVDDSQLPKDRFSAERLKGVDSTLKIQPAKLEDSAVYLCASGKSYDNYGYTFGSGTRLTVV.

The chain employs TRBV30 and TRBJ1-3; no firm D call. V gave up 2 bases and J gave up 0 bases, with 5 bases separating them. Germline CDR1 reads GTSNPN; CDR2 reads SVGIG (reference sequence). The CDR3 sequence is 13 residues long. In nucleotides, the CDR3 is TGTGCCTGGAGTCCCTTCTCTGGAAACACCATATATTTT. It specifies CAWSPFSGNTIYF. The full variable domain, in which reference TRBV30 and TRBJ1-3 provide the parts outside the CDR3, is SQTIHQWPATLVQPVGSPLSLECTVEGTSNPNLYWYRQAAGRGLQLLFYSVGIGQISSEVPQNLSASRPQDRQFILSSKKLLLSDSGFYLCAWSPFSGNTIYFGEGSWLTVV.

In this sample, this clone turned up a few times. The chain uses TRBV7-9 and TRBJ1-2; D is ambiguous. The CDR3 covers 14 residues. Germline lookup yields CDR1 SEHNR and CDR2 FQNEAQ (reference sequence). Trimming left V 7 bases short and J 1 base short, with 13 bases between. Here the CDR3 reads CASTARGSNYGYTF. The CDR3 DNA reads as TGTGCCAGCACCGCCCGAGGGAGTAACTATGGCTACACCTTC.

Comments on this clone: Different DNA sequences within this sample yield the same CDR3. V usage is TRBV2 and J usage is TRBJ2-1; 10 bases fit TRBD1. The CDR3 loop spans 14 amino acids. V shed 6 bases, J shed 8 bases, and the junction held 7 bases outside the gene matches. Germline V gene lookup returns CDR1 SNHLY and CDR2 FYNNEI. CDR3 sequence (DNA): TGTGCCAGCAGCGAGGGGGGACAGGGGTATGAGCAGTTCTTC. As protein: CASSEGGQGYEQFF.

The V gene is TRBV30, the J gene TRBJ1-2; TRBD1 matches at 7 bases. The V gene's germline CDR1 is GTSNPN and CDR2 SVGIG (reference sequence). Trimming cost V 3 bases and J 3 bases; bases outside gene matches: 10. The CDR3 runs to 15 residues. The CDR3 DNA sequence: TGTGCCTGGAGGCCCTTGGGACAGCCTTACTATGGCTACACCTTC. This encodes CAWRPLGQPYYGYTF.

The chain links TRBV5-1 to TRBJ2-7, with 11 bases identical to TRBD2. There are 15 residues in the CDR3. The junction had 2 bases not matched to a gene; V was cut back by 0 bases and J by 3 bases. Germline CDR1 reads SGHRS; CDR2 reads YFSETQ. CDR3 amino acids: CASSLEGTSGYEQYF. The CDR3 coding sequence is TGCGCCAGCAGCTTGGAAGGGACTAGCGGCTACGAGCAGTACTTC.

V is TRBV29-1 and J is TRBJ2-7; 9 nucleotides match TRBD2. V was pared by 6 bases and J by 4 bases, with 7 bases of the junction left unmatched. CDR3 length: 13 residues. Per the germline V gene, CDR1 is SQVTM and CDR2 is ANQGSEA. CDR3 protein: CSVETSGLYEQYF. The CDR3 nucleotides are TGCAGCGTCGAGACTAGCGGCCTTTACGAGCAGTACTTC.

This clone has more than one count but fewer than ten. The chain is built from TRBV21-1 and TRBJ2-1; the D call of TRBD2 is as the table states it, not checked on the DNA. TRBV21-1 is a listed pseudogene. The CDR3 runs 16 residues. CDR3 protein: CASSNLRGRGANEQFF. CDR3 DNA: TGTGCCAGCAGCAACTTGAGGGGCCGCGGGGCCAATGAGCAGTTCTTC.

The rearrangement joins TRBV7-2 to TRBJ1-6; tentative D call: TRBD1 (6 bases). Germline CDR1 and CDR2: SGHTA and FQGNSA. The CDR3 totals 16 residues. V gave up 5 bases and J gave up 2 bases, with 13 bases separating them. CDR3 in amino acids: CASSPRQVTYNSPLHF. For the CDR3, the DNA is TGTGCCAGCAGCCCGAGACAGGTTACCTATAATTCACCCCTCCACTTT.

The gene calls are TRBV20-1 and TRBJ1-2; no reliable D call. CDR3 length: 11 amino acids. Germline-derived CDR1 and CDR2 are DFQATT and SNEGSKA (reference sequence). V lost 3 bases and J lost 2, with 4 bases in between. For the CDR3, the DNA is TGCAGTGCTAGGGCCAACTATGGCTACACCTTC. It encodes CSARANYGYTF.

The chain combines TRBV20-1 with TRBJ1-1; tentatively, D is TRBD1 (5 bases). Germline V gene data show CDR1 as DFQATT and CDR2 as SNEGSKA (reference sequence). The CDR3 is made up of 11 amino acids. Between the trimmed V and J ends, which lost 5 bases and 6 bases, there was a span of 10 bases. The CDR3 loop reads CSARGGAEAFF. The CDR3 DNA follows: TGCAGTGCTCGGGGCGGGGCTGAAGCTTTCTTT.

This clone is a singleton in its sample. The V gene is TRBV3-1 (or the pseudogene TRBV3-2), the J gene TRBJ2-7; TRBD2 aligns across 11 bases. The CDR3 totals 12 residues. V dropped 6 bases and J dropped 10; count of bases not matched to a gene: 5. Germline CDR1 is LGHDT and CDR2 is YNNKEL (reference sequence). The CDR3 region is CASRTLAGDQYF. CDR3 nucleotide sequence: TGTGCCAGCAGGACACTAGCGGGGGATCAGTACTTC.

This clone was picked up a small number of times. The gene calls are TRBV11-1 and TRBJ1-1; D is uncertain. V dropped 3 bases and J dropped 0 bases, with 5 bases sitting between them. Germline V gene lookup returns CDR1 SGHAT and CDR2 FQDESV (reference sequence). The CDR3 is 13 residues long. CDR3 residues: CASSFSLNTEAFF. As DNA, the CDR3 is TGTGCCAGCAGCTTCTCCTTGAACACTGAAGCTTTCTTT.

The J gene is TRBJ2-2, the V gene TRBV11-2, with 8 nucleotides matching TRBD1. Germline V CDR1 and CDR2: SGHAT, FQNNGV. This CDR3 contains 18 residues. J lost 1 base, V lost 5 bases, and 12 bases had no gene match. In nucleotides, the CDR3 is TGTGCCAGCAGCACCATCTACAGGGGGGCGGAGAACACCGGGGAGCTGTTTTTT. Protein sequence: CASSTIYRGAENTGELFF.

This chain joins TRBV7-2 and TRBJ1-2, with a tentative D call TRBD1 (5 bases). The CDR3 is made up of 14 amino acids. Germline-derived CDR1 and CDR2 are SGHTA and FQGNSA. Trimming removed 8 bases from V and 7 bases from J, with 20 bases in between. The CDR3, as DNA: TGTGCCAGCGGTGGCTTTGCGGGGCTTGGTGGCTACACCTTC. This sequence encodes CASGGFAGLGGYTF.

As for this clone: This sample also contains other DNA sequences that code for the same CDR3. This chain links TRBV7-9 with TRBJ1-1; D gene uncertain. CDR1 is SEHNR, CDR2 FQNEAQ, per germline (reference sequence). The CDR3 is made up of 13 amino acids. V was pared by 2 bases and J by 1 base, with 5 bases between. CDR3 in DNA: TGTGCCAGCAGCTTAACAGCGAACACTGAAGCTTTCTTT. Encoded protein: CASSLTANTEAFF.

The chain is built from TRBV29-1 and TRBJ1-3, with D unclear. Germline loops: CDR1 SQVTM, CDR2 ANQGSEA. The CDR3 consists of 13 residues. With 7 bases removed from V and 9 bases from J, the gap between germline ends came to 19 bases. DNA of the CDR3: TGCAGCGCTGCGGATCCGAATAAATCCACCATATATTTT. Translating it yields CSAADPNKSTIYF.

The V and J genes are TRBV28 and TRBJ1-2; D might be TRBD1 (6 bases). This CDR3 contains 12 residues. The V end lost 6 bases, the J end lost 4 bases, and 9 bases lay between the germline ends. Germline lookup yields CDR1 MDHEN and CDR2 SYDVKM. CDR3 nucleotide sequence: TGTGCCAGCAGAGGACAGACCTATGGCTACACCTTC. Translation: CASRGQTYGYTF.

The V gene is TRBV6-5, the J gene TRBJ2-7; 7 nucleotides match TRBD1. Per germline, CDR1 MNHEY and CDR2 SVGAGI. The CDR3 extends over 15 amino acids. V dropped 6 bases and J dropped 3; count of bases not matched to a gene: 11. The CDR3, as DNA: TGTGCCAGCAGGGCCCAGACAGGGAAGGGCTACGAGCAGTACTTC. This sequence encodes CASRAQTGKGYEQYF.

The J gene is TRBJ2-1, the V gene TRBV2, with TRBD2 matching 12 bases. The CDR3 loop spans 15 amino acids. With V trimmed by 6 bases and J by 8 bases, 8 bases remained unmatched. Germline CDR1 reads SNHLY; CDR2 reads FYNNEI. The CDR3 DNA is TGTGCCAGCAGGGGGGGACTAGCGGGTTCCCATGAGCAGTTCTTC. Its protein product is CASRGGLAGSHEQFF.

This clone has just a few counts. The gene calls are TRBV7-2 and TRBJ1-1, with 8 bases identical to TRBD1. The germline CDR1 and CDR2 sequences are SGHTA and FQGNSA. The CDR3 totals 14 residues. The junction had 7 bases not matched to a gene; V was cut back by 6 bases and J by 4 bases. The CDR3 loop is CASSKTQGVTEAFF. The CDR3 DNA follows: TGTGCCAGCAGTAAGACACAGGGGGTCACTGAAGCTTTCTTT.

A few counts support this clone. The V call is TRBV20-1, the J call TRBJ1-1; D is unresolved. CDR3 length equals 13 residues. Germline CDR1 and CDR2: DFQATT and SNEGSKA (reference sequence). Trimming removed 3 bases from V and 10 bases from J, with 18 bases in between. In DNA, the CDR3 is TGCAGTGCTAGTCCCAATCCGGGGTTATCAGCTTTCTTT. Amino acids: CSASPNPGLSAFF.

The rearrangement links TRBV6-5 to TRBJ2-5, with D maybe TRBD1 (6 bases). Trimming pared 6 bases from V and 5 bases from J, leaving 13 bases between. Germline CDR1 reads MNHEY; CDR2 reads SVGAGI. This CDR3 is 13 amino acids long. The CDR3 reads CASRPQGIETQYF. The CDR3 region has the DNA TGTGCCAGCAGACCCCAGGGGATTGAGACCCAGTACTTC.

V is TRBV11-2 and J is TRBJ2-7, with 11 bases fitting TRBD1. CDR3 size: 16 residues. CDR1 and CDR2 from the germline V gene are SGHAT and FQNNGV. The ends lost 1 base at V and 8 bases at J; junction bases unmatched: 10. CDR3 nucleotide sequence: TGTGCCAGCAGCTTAGCGGGACAGGGGGTATTTATCAAGCAGTACTTC. Amino acids: CASSLAGQGVFIKQYF.

This sequence joins TRBV18 and TRBJ2-5; 14 nucleotides match TRBD2. The CDR3 extends over 17 amino acids. V shed 3 bases, J shed 6 bases, and the junction held 9 bases outside the gene matches. CDR1 is KGHSH, CDR2 LQKENI, per germline. CDR3 in amino acids: CASSPRLAGGPYKTQYF. The CDR3 coding sequence is TGTGCCAGCTCACCGCGACTAGCGGGGGGGCCCTATAAGACCCAGTACTTC.